This TCR beta chain is from a study of blood T cell repertoires in COVID-19. Overall study context: Samples of COVID-19 (acute and convalescent) were obtained from the United States, Italy and Spain.

Those enrolled, adults aged roughly 18 to 100 years, came from some 23 US areas. Clinical history reported by participants formed the basis on which cohorts were assigned. Two negative PCRs, clearance, or symptom resolution had been documented for recovered Cohort 3 donors. V was clipped by 6 bases and J by 2 bases; unmatched bases: 6. CDR1 and CDR2 from the germline V gene are SGHRS and YFSETQ. CDR3 length: 17 residues. Produced via immunoSEQ multiplex PCR; TCRdb's table is partial and in-frame only. Of fewer than 500,000 clones in the sample, roughly 87% are singletons; the top ten hold about 0.7%. Sequenced: PBMCs or T cells enriched from blood (not recorded which). V gene TRBV5-1 combines with J gene TRBJ2-2; 14 bases are a match to TRBD2. This TCR derives from a woman aged 18 to 35 who had recovered from COVID-19. The chain's CDR3 is CASTQTSGGANTGELFF. The CDR3 nucleotides read TGCGCCAGCACCCAGACTAGCGGGGGGGCAAACACCGGGGAGCTGTTTTTT.